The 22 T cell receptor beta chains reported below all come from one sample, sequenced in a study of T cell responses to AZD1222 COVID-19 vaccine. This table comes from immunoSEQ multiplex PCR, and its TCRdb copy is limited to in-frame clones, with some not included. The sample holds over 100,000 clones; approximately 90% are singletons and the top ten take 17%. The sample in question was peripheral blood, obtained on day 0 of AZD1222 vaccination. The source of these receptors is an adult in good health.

The CDR3 DNA sequence: TGTGCCAGCAGTGAATACAGGGGGGAGGACTATGGCTACACCTTC. This codes for CASSEYRGEDYGYTF. The V gene is TRBV25-1, the J gene TRBJ1-2, with 7 positions matching TRBD1. Germline V lookup: CDR1 MGHDK, CDR2 SYGVNS. This CDR3 spans 15 amino acids. Germline trimming cut 0 bases from V and 3 bases from J; bases unmatched to any gene: 4.

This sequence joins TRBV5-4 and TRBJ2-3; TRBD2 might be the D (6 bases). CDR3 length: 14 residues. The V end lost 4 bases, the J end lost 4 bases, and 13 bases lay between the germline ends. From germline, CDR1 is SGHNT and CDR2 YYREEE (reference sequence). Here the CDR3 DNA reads TGTGCCAGCAGCAGGGACTCCCAGGCAGATACGCAGTATTTT. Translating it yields CASSRDSQADTQYF. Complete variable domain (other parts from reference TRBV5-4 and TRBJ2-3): ETGVTQSPTHLIKTRGQQVTLRCSSQSGHNTVSWYQQALGQGPQFIFQYYREEENGRGNFPPRFSGLQFPNYSSELNVNALELDDSALYLCASSRDSQADTQYFGPGTRLTVL.

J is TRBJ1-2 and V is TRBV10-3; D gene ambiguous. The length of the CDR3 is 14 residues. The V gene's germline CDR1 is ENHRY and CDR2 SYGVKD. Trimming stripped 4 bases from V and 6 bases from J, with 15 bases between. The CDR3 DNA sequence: TGTGCCATCAGTGGGTCCAGCCAGTTTAATGGCTACACCTTC. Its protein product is CAISGSSQFNGYTF.

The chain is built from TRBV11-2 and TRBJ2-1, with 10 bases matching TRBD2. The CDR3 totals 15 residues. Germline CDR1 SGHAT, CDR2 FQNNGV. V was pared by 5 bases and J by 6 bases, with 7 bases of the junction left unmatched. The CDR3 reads CASSKREGKVNEQFF. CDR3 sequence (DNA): TGTGCCAGCAGCAAGCGGGAGGGCAAGGTCAATGAGCAGTTCTTC.

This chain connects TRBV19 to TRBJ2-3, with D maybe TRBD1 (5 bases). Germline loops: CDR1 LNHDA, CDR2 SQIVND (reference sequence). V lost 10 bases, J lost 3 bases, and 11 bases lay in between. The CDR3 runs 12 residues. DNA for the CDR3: TGTGCCACCCAGGGCTGGACAGATACGCAGTATTTT. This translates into CATQGWTDTQYF. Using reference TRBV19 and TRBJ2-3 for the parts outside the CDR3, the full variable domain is DGGITQSPKYLFRKEGQNVTLSCEQNLNHDAMYWYRQDPGQGLRLIYYSQIVNDFQKGDIAEGYSVSREKKESFPLTVTSAQKNPTAFYLCATQGWTDTQYFGPGTRLTVL.

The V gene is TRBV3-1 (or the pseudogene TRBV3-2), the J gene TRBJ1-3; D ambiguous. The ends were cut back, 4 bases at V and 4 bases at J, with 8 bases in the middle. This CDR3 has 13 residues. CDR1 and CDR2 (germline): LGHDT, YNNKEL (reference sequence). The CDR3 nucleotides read TGTGCCAGCAGCCTAGGAGGGGGAAACACCATATATTTT. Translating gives CASSLGGGNTIYF.

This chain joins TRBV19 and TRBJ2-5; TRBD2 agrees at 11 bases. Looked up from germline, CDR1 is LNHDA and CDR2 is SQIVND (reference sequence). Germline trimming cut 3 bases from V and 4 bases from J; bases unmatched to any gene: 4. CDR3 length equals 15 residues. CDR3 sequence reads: CASSIVAGGRETQYF. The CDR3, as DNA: TGTGCCAGTAGTATCGTAGCGGGGGGGCGAGAGACCCAGTACTTC. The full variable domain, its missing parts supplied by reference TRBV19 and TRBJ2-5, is DGGITQSPKYLFRKEGQNVTLSCEQNLNHDAMYWYRQDPGQGLRLIYYSQIVNDFQKGDIAEGYSVSREKKESFPLTVTSAQKNPTAFYLCASSIVAGGRETQYFGPGTRLLVL.

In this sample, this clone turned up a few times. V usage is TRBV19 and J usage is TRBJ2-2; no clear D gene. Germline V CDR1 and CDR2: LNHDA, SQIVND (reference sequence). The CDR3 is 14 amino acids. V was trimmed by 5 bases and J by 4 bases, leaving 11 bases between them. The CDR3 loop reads CASSSTRFTGELFF. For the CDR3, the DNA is TGTGCCAGTAGTTCCACCCGGTTCACCGGGGAGCTGTTTTTT. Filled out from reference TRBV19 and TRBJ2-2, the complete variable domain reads DGGITQSPKYLFRKEGQNVTLSCEQNLNHDAMYWYRQDPGQGLRLIYYSQIVNDFQKGDIAEGYSVSREKKESFPLTVTSAQKNPTAFYLCASSSTRFTGELFFGEGSRLTVL.

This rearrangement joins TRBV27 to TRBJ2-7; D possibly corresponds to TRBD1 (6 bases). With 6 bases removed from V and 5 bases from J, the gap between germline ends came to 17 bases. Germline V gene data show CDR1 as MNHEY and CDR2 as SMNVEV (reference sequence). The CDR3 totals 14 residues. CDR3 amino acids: CASSSKGRGDEQYF. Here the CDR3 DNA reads TGTGCCAGCAGCTCAAAGGGCAGGGGCGACGAGCAGTACTTC.

The CDR3 spells CASSLTGLNTGELFF. The CDR3 coding sequence is TGTGCCAGCAGTTTAACAGGACTAAACACCGGGGAGCTGTTTTTT. The chain couples TRBV27 to TRBJ2-2, with a possible D match to TRBD2 (6 bases). The CDR3 contains 15 residues. V was cut by 2 bases and J by 2 bases, with 9 bases left in between. Germline V lookup: CDR1 MNHEY, CDR2 SMNVEV (reference sequence).

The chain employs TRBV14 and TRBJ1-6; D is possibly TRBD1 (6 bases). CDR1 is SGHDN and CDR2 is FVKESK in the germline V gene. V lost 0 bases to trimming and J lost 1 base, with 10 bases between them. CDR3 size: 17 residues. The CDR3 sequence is CASSQEGGWSYNSPLHF. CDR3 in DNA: TGTGCCAGCAGCCAAGAAGGGGGTTGGTCCTATAATTCACCCCTCCACTTT.

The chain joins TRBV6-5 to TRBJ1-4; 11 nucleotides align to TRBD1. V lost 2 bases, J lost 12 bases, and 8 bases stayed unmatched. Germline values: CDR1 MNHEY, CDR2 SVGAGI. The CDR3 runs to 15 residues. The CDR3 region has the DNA TGTGCCAGCAGTTACCGTCGGACAGGGGGCGGGGAACTGTTTTTT. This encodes CASSYRRTGGGELFF.

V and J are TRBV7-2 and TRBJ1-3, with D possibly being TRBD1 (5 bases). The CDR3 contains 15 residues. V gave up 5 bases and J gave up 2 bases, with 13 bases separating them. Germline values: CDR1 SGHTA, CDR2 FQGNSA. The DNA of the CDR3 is TGTGCCAGCAGCCGCCGGGGGGGTCCTGGAAACACCATATATTTT. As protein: CASSRRGGPGNTIYF.

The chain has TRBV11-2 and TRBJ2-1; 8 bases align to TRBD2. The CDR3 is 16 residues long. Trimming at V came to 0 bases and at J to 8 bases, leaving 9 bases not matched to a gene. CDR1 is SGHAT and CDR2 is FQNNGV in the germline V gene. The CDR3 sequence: CASSLDLSGSIHEQFF. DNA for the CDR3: TGTGCCAGCAGCTTAGATCTCAGCGGGAGTATACATGAGCAGTTCTTC.

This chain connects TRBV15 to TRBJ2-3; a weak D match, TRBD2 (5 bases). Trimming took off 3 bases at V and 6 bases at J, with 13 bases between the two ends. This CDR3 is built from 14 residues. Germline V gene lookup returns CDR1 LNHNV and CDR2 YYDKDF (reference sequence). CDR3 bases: TGTGCCACCAGCAGTCCAGCCCCGGGGGATACGCAGTATTTT. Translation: CATSSPAPGDTQYF.

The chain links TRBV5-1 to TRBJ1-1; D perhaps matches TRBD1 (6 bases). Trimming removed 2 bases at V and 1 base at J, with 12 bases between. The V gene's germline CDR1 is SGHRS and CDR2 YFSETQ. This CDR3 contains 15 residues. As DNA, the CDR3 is TGCGCCAGCAGCTTTCAGGGGCCGGCGAACACTGAAGCTTTCTTT. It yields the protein CASSFQGPANTEAFF.

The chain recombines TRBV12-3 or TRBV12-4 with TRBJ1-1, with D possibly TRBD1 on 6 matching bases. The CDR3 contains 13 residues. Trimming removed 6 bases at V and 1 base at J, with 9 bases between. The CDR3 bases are TGTGCCAGCAGGACAGGAGGGAACACTGAAGCTTTCTTT. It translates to CASRTGGNTEAFF.

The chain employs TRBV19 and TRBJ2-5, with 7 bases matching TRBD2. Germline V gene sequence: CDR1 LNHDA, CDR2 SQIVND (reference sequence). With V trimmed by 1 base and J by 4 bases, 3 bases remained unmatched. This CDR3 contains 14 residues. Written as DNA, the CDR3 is TGTGCCAGTAGTATAGCGGCTAGCGGAGAGACCCAGTACTTC. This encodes CASSIAASGETQYF.

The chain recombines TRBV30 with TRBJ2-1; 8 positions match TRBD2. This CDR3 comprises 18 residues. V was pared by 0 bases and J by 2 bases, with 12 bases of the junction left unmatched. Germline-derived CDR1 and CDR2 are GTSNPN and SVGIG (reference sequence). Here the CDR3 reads CAWSVGGRLKLAYNEQFF. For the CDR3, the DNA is TGTGCCTGGAGTGTGGGCGGGAGGTTGAAGTTGGCCTACAATGAGCAGTTCTTC.

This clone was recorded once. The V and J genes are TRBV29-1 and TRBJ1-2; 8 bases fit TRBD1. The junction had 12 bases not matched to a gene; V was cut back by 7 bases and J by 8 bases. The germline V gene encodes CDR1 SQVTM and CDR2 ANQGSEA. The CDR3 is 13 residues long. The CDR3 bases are TGCAGCGCTCCCGGACAGGGAGTTTGGGGCTACACCTTC. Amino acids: CSAPGQGVWGYTF.

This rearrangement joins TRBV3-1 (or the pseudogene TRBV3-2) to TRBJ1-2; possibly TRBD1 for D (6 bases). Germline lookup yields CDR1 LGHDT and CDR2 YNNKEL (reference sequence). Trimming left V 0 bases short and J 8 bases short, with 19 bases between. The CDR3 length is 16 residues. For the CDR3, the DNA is TGTGCCAGCAGCCAAGATGGAGGCTTGACAGGCGGGGGCTACACCTTC. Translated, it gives CASSQDGGLTGGGYTF.

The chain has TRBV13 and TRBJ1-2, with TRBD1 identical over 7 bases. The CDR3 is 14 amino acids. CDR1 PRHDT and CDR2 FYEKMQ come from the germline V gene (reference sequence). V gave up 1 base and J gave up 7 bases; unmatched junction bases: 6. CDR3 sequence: CASSLEGGYRGYTF. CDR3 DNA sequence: TGTGCCAGCAGCTTAGAAGGGGGCTATCGTGGCTACACCTTC.